This T cell receptor (beta chain) was identified in a study of immune evolution from preneoplasia to lung adenocarcinoma. Here immunoSEQ multiplex PCR was the method, and the copy in TCRdb shows in-frame clones only, minus some. The table lists about 4,900 clones, under 85% of them singletons, with approximately 9% in the top ten. Sequencing input: FFPE normal lung tissue adjacent to the tumor. This TCR came from a person over 45 with lung adenocarcinoma.

The CDR3 coding sequence is TGTGCCAGCAGACCGTTTGGAAGACGCGATGAGCAGTTCTTC. Its translation is CASRPFGRRDEQFF. The chain combines TRBV2 with TRBJ2-1; D gene unclear. Trimming removed 6 bases at V and 8 bases at J, with 17 bases between. CDR1 and CDR2 (germline): SNHLY, FYNNEI. The CDR3 covers 14 residues.